This TCR beta chain was recovered during a study of T cell changes during pregnancy in multiple sclerosis. The assay was immunoSEQ multiplex PCR, and TCRdb's table has in-frame clones only and misses some. The table shows some 45,000 clones, with about 91% occurring only once. From germline, CDR1 is SGDLS and CDR2 YYNGEE. With 0 bases removed from V and 1 base from J, the gap between germline ends came to 7 bases. This CDR3 comprises 14 residues. Sample: CD4+ T cells from peripheral blood mononuclear cells, taken after pregnancy. This chain joins TRBV9 and TRBJ1-1; D is ambiguous. This receptor was obtained from a female donor in good health, enrolled as a control in a pregnancy study. The CDR3 bases are TGTGCCAGCAGCGTAGCGTTGCGGAACACTGAAGCTTTCTTT. Translating gives CASSVALRNTEAFF.